The clone carrying this TCR beta chain was recorded once. The source of the sample is a study of blood T cell repertoires in COVID-19. Per germline, CDR1 SGHDN and CDR2 FVKESK. The CDR3 sequence is 18 residues long. The trim removed 1 base at V and 6 bases at J, leaving 15 bases unmatched. The method was immunoSEQ multiplex PCR; TCRdb's version includes in-frame clones alone and lacks a portion of them. Of around 75,000 clones detected, around 91% appear once; the ten largest clones hold about 4.9%. The chain is built from TRBV14 and TRBJ2-3; 8 bases fit TRBD2. The specimen sequenced was peripheral blood. This sequence originates from a man in his fifties or sixties with acute or convalescent COVID-19. CDR3 loop: CASSQGSSGRVGGDTQYF. DNA for the CDR3: TGTGCCAGCAGCCAAGGTTCCAGCGGGAGAGTTGGGGGGGATACGCAGTATTTT.